A single sample gave rise to the 29 T cell receptor beta chains below, sequenced in a study of OX40 agonist ivuxolimab in advanced cancers. Libraries were prepared by immunoSEQ multiplex PCR; TCRdb keeps only in-frame clonotypes and omits some of them. The sample includes about 53,000 clones, roughly 84% of them seen just once. The material was CD4+ or CD8+ T cells sorted from blood, obtained in a trial of the OX40 agonist ivuxolimab. The receptors originated from an adult with an advanced solid tumor such as melanoma, head and neck, liver or kidney cancer.

The chain joins TRBV5-1 to TRBJ1-3; TRBD1 might be the D (5 bases). Trimming took 0 bases from V and 0 from J, leaving 16 bases between them. The CDR3 has 18 residues. Per germline, CDR1 SGHRS and CDR2 YFSETQ. CDR3 nucleotide sequence: TGCGCCAGCAGCTTGGCCGGGGGAAGATTCCTCTCTGGAAACACCATATATTTT. Translation: CASSLAGGRFLSGNTIYF.

The chain recombines TRBV29-1 with TRBJ2-7; D is possibly TRBD2 (6 bases). CDR3 length: 14 residues. V lost 7 bases, J lost 6 bases, and 22 bases lay in between. Germline loops: CDR1 SQVTM, CDR2 ANQGSEA. This CDR3 is CSGTIGGTFSEQYF. In DNA, the CDR3 is TGCAGCGGGACGATCGGGGGAACTTTCTCCGAGCAGTACTTC.

The V and J genes are TRBV10-2 and TRBJ2-7; 13 bases map to TRBD2. CDR1 and CDR2 from the germline V gene are WSHSY and SAAADI. V shed 6 bases, J shed 1 base, and the junction held 9 bases outside the gene matches. The length of the CDR3 is 17 residues. CDR3 protein: CASRNTGTSGASYEQYF. CDR3 nucleotide sequence: TGCGCCAGCAGAAATACCGGGACTAGCGGGGCATCCTACGAGCAGTACTTC.

The gene calls are TRBV5-1 and TRBJ1-5, with D uncertain. Trimming removed 0 bases at V and 0 bases at J, with 7 bases between. The CDR3 is 15 amino acids. Germline V lookup: CDR1 SGHRS, CDR2 YFSETQ. The CDR3 loop is CASSLDNFSNQPQHF. In DNA, the CDR3 is TGCGCCAGCAGCTTGGATAACTTTAGCAATCAGCCCCAGCATTTT. The entire variable domain, with the rest obtained from reference TRBV5-1 and TRBJ1-5, is as follows: KAGVTQTPRYLIKTRGQQVTLSCSPISGHRSVSWYQQTPGQGLQFLFEYFSETQRNKGNFPGRFSGRQFSNSRSEMNVSTLELGDSALYLCASSLDNFSNQPQHFGDGTRLSIL.

The genes are TRBV5-4 and TRBJ2-1; the D is unclear. Trimming took off 0 bases at V and 4 bases at J, with 8 bases between the two ends. The V gene's germline CDR1 is SGHNT and CDR2 YYREEE (reference sequence). This CDR3 has 14 amino acids. The DNA for the CDR3 is TGTGCCAGCAGCTTGGTGGGGAATTACAATGAGCAGTTCTTC. This sequence encodes CASSLVGNYNEQFF.

V is TRBV4-3 and J is TRBJ2-1, with 8 bases that match TRBD2. This CDR3 is 16 amino acids long. V shed 0 bases and J 2 bases; nucleotides not matched to a gene: 3. Germline loops: CDR1 LGHNA, CDR2 YSLEER. CDR3 coding DNA: TGCGCCAGCAGCCAAGAAGCGGGAGCGACCTACAATGAGCAGTTCTTC. Protein: CASSQEAGATYNEQFF.

CDR3 sequence: CASSPQPGTSYEQYF. The CDR3 bases are TGTGCCAGCAGCCCCCAACCCGGCACCTCCTACGAGCAGTACTTC. The genes are TRBV4-2 and TRBJ2-7; D is uncertain. V was cut by 4 bases and J by 0 bases, with 13 bases left in between. This CDR3 has 15 residues. Per the germline V gene, CDR1 is LGHNA and CDR2 is YNFKEQ.

V gene TRBV2 combines with J gene TRBJ1-6; TRBD1 matches 7 bases. Looked up from germline, CDR1 is SNHLY and CDR2 is FYNNEI. Trimming at V came to 7 bases and at J to 0 bases, leaving 15 bases not matched to a gene. The CDR3 length is 19 residues. The CDR3 nucleotides read TGTGCCAGCACAGCTGAACGACAGGGCCGGAGCTCCTATAATTCACCCCTCCACTTT. It specifies CASTAERQGRSSYNSPLHF.

This chain connects TRBV6-6 to TRBJ1-3, with TRBD1 identical over 7 bases. The CDR3 has 14 amino acids. The V segment lost 4 bases and the J segment 3 bases; nucleotides outside the gene matches: 3. The germline gives CDR1 MNHNY, CDR2 SVGAGI (reference sequence). CDR3 protein: CASSSTGVGNTIYF. CDR3 DNA sequence: TGTGCCAGCAGTTCTACAGGGGTTGGAAACACCATATATTTT.

This clone was recorded once. This chain uses TRBV28 with TRBJ2-7; 9 nucleotides align to TRBD2. V was pared by 4 bases and J by 4 bases, with 5 bases of the junction left unmatched. This CDR3 comprises 14 residues. The germline CDR1 and CDR2 sequences are MDHEN and SYDVKM. The CDR3 here is CASSSPGLAYEQYF. The CDR3 DNA reads as TGTGCCAGCAGTTCACCGGGACTAGCTTACGAGCAGTACTTC.

The CDR3 bases are TGTGCCAGCATGCGGACCTATGGGGGGGAGCTGTTTTTT. As protein: CASMRTYGGELFF. The chain joins TRBV27 to TRBJ2-2, with D unresolved. V was clipped by 7 bases and J by 8 bases, with 14 bases between them. In germline, CDR1 is MNHEY, CDR2 SMNVEV (reference sequence). The CDR3 runs to 13 residues.

This chain joins TRBV7-8 and TRBJ2-1; D unresolved. The V gene lost 0 bases and the J gene lost 4 bases, with 7 bases spanning the gap. This CDR3 has 14 amino acids. In germline, CDR1 is SGHVS, CDR2 FQNEAQ. For the CDR3, the DNA is TGTGCCAGCAGCTTAGCAATCTGGTACAATGAGCAGTTCTTC. Translating gives CASSLAIWYNEQFF.

This clone was detected a few times. This rearrangement joins TRBV7-6 to TRBJ2-7, with D uncertain. With 2 bases removed from V and 2 bases from J, the gap between germline ends came to 7 bases. The CDR3 is 13 amino acids. Germline loops: CDR1 SGHVS, CDR2 FNYEAQ. The CDR3, as DNA: TGTGCCAGCAGCTTATTGCATCCCTACGAGCAGTACTTC. Protein sequence: CASSLLHPYEQYF.

The gene calls are TRBV27 and TRBJ2-7; TRBD1 is a possible D gene (5 bases). CDR1 and CDR2 (germline): MNHEY, SMNVEV (reference sequence). Deletions cut 8 bases from V and 2 bases from J, with 16 bases between. This CDR3 comprises 14 residues. The CDR3 sequence: CASLSDKVPYEQYF. In DNA form, the CDR3 reads TGTGCCAGCCTCTCGGACAAGGTTCCCTACGAGCAGTACTTC.

The CDR3 is CASSESRTSTDTQYF. Written as DNA, the CDR3 is TGCGCCAGCAGTGAGTCAAGGACTAGCACAGATACGCAGTATTTT. This chain connects TRBV10-1 to TRBJ2-3; possibly TRBD2 for D (5 bases). CDR1 and CDR2 (germline): WNHNN, SYGVQD (reference sequence). Trimming left V 0 bases short and J 0 bases short, with 7 bases between. The CDR3 covers 15 residues.

The gene calls are TRBV28 and TRBJ1-1; TRBD1 agrees at 8 bases. The CDR3 is made up of 15 amino acids. The junction had 2 bases not matched to a gene; V was cut back by 1 base and J by 1 base. In germline, CDR1 is MDHEN, CDR2 SYDVKM. CDR3 sequence: CASSLSGQGNTEAFF. CDR3 in DNA: TGTGCCAGCAGTTTATCCGGACAGGGGAACACTGAAGCTTTCTTT. Variable domain in full (rest from reference TRBV28 and TRBJ1-1): DVKVTQSSRYLVKRTGEKVFLECVQDMDHENMFWYRQDPGLGLRLIYFSYDVKMKEKGDIPEGYSVSREKKERFSLILESASTNQTSMYLCASSLSGQGNTEAFFGQGTRLTVV.

The rearrangement joins TRBV5-1 to TRBJ2-3, with unresolved D. V lost 3 bases and J lost 1, with 6 bases in between. Germline V gene lookup returns CDR1 SGHRS and CDR2 YFSETQ. This CDR3 contains 13 residues. The CDR3 loop reads CASSSEGTDTQYF. CDR3 coding DNA: TGCGCCAGCAGCTCCGAAGGCACAGATACGCAGTATTTT.

This sequence joins TRBV5-1 and TRBJ2-1; D is perhaps TRBD1 or TRBD2 (6 bases each). Germline CDR1 and CDR2: SGHRS and YFSETQ. The V and J ends lost 4 bases and 9 bases respectively, with 14 bases between them. The CDR3 runs 13 residues. The CDR3 sequence is CASSPGEGGEQFF. In DNA form, the CDR3 reads TGCGCCAGCAGCCCCGGAGAGGGGGGTGAGCAGTTCTTC.

The chain links TRBV5-4 to TRBJ2-5, with D perhaps TRBD2 (6 bases). This CDR3 is built from 15 residues. The germline V gene encodes CDR1 SGHNT and CDR2 YYREEE (reference sequence). Trimming stripped 5 bases from V and 7 bases from J, with 21 bases between. The DNA for the CDR3 is TGTGCCAGCAGATCCGGGACTGAACAGACCGGGACCCAGTACTTC. This codes for CASRSGTEQTGTQYF.

V gene TRBV5-4 combines with J gene TRBJ2-1; 11 nucleotides agree with TRBD2. Per the germline V gene, CDR1 is SGHNT and CDR2 is YYREEE (reference sequence). The CDR3 spans 15 residues. Losses at the gene ends were 4 bases for V and 9 bases for J; bases not matched to a gene: 9. CDR3 nucleotides: TGTGCCAGCAGCCAAGAATCACTAGCGGGAGTTGAGCAGTTCTTC. Its translation: CASSQESLAGVEQFF.

The V gene is TRBV7-9, the J gene TRBJ1-3; 8 bases are a match to TRBD1. Trimming removed 10 bases from V and 4 bases from J; junction bases left unmatched: 6. From germline, CDR1 is SEHNR and CDR2 FQNEAQ (reference sequence). This CDR3 contains 13 residues. The chain's CDR3 is CATQGAAGNTIYF. CDR3 bases: TGTGCCACCCAGGGGGCGGCAGGAAACACCATATATTTT. Together with reference TRBV7-9 and TRBJ1-3, the CDR3 gives the full variable domain: DTGVSQNPRHKITKRGQNVTFRCDPISEHNRLYWYRQTLGQGPEFLTYFQNEAQLEKSRLLSDRFSAERPKGSFSTLEIQRTEQGDSAMYLCATQGAAGNTIYFGEGSWLTVV.

This clone was found a few times. J is TRBJ2-3 and V is TRBV5-1; weak D call: TRBD1 (6 bases). V shed 4 bases and J shed 1 base, with 10 bases lying between them. The length of the CDR3 is 14 residues. Germline CDR1 and CDR2: SGHRS and YFSETQ. CDR3 bases: TGCGCCAGCAGCCGACAGGCAGGCACAGATACGCAGTATTTT. Translation: CASSRQAGTDTQYF.

This chain connects TRBV18 to TRBJ2-1; 13 positions agree with TRBD2. V shed 2 bases and J 5 bases; nucleotides not matched to a gene: 3. In germline, CDR1 is KGHSH, CDR2 LQKENI. The CDR3 contains 16 residues. The CDR3 region is CASSPGLAGADNEQFF. For the CDR3, the DNA is TGTGCCAGCTCACCAGGACTAGCGGGAGCTGACAATGAGCAGTTCTTC. The full variable domain, rest sourced from reference TRBV18 and TRBJ2-1, is NAGVMQNPRHLVRRRGQEARLRCSPMKGHSHVYWYRQLPEEGLKFMVYLQKENIIDESGMPKERFSAEFPKEGPSILRIQQVVRGDSAAYFCASSPGLAGADNEQFFGPGTRLTVL.

V and J are TRBV19 and TRBJ2-5; 7 nucleotides align to TRBD2. The CDR3 sequence is 16 residues long. Germline values: CDR1 LNHDA, CDR2 SQIVND (reference sequence). The ends lost 3 bases at V and 4 bases at J; junction bases unmatched: 11. CDR3 sequence (DNA): TGTGCCAGTAGTATTGGGAGGGGCCTTCTCCCAGAGACCCAGTACTTC. Translation: CASSIGRGLLPETQYF.

The V gene is TRBV28, the J gene TRBJ1-5; D not certain. Germline CDR1 reads MDHEN; CDR2 reads SYDVKM. CDR3 length: 12 residues. Trimming took 2 bases from V and 11 from J, leaving 10 bases between them. The CDR3 nucleotides are TGTGCCAGCAGTTTACGGAGGGTGGCCCAGCATTTT. This encodes CASSLRRVAQHF.

This clone was counted a single time. This rearrangement joins TRBV29-1 to TRBJ1-2; possibly TRBD1 for D (6 bases). V dropped 0 bases and J dropped 6 bases, with 14 bases sitting between them. CDR3 length equals 14 residues. From germline, CDR1 is SQVTM and CDR2 ANQGSEA. CDR3 residues: CSVEERGRTHGYTF. The CDR3 DNA is TGCAGCGTTGAAGAGAGGGGGAGGACCCATGGCTACACCTTC.

The V and J genes are TRBV20-1 and TRBJ1-2, with D tentatively TRBD1 (6 bases). Trimming pared 5 bases from V and 10 bases from J, leaving 14 bases between. The CDR3 extends over 11 amino acids. Germline assignment: CDR1 DFQATT and CDR2 SNEGSKA (reference sequence). CDR3 amino acids: CSAGRQDHYTF. The CDR3 DNA is TGCAGTGCTGGTCGACAGGACCACTACACCTTC.

The chain uses TRBV6-5 and TRBJ2-7, with D tentatively TRBD1 or TRBD2 (6 bases each). The ends were cut back, 0 bases at V and 7 bases at J, with 16 bases in the middle. CDR1 and CDR2 from the germline V gene are MNHEY and SVGAGI. This CDR3 comprises 15 residues. CDR3 nucleotides: TGTGCCAGCAGTTACTCGGTCAGGGGAGGTTGGGAGCAGTACTTC. This gives the protein CASSYSVRGGWEQYF.

This clone has a single count. The chain employs TRBV4-2 and TRBJ1-2, with D possibly matching TRBD1 (6 bases). The V end was cut by 6 bases, the J end by 8 bases, with 16 bases between. This CDR3 comprises 13 residues. From germline, CDR1 is LGHNA and CDR2 YNFKEQ. This chain's CDR3 is CASSHRTDRGYTF. The CDR3 region has the DNA TGTGCCAGCAGTCACAGGACAGACCGGGGCTACACCTTC.